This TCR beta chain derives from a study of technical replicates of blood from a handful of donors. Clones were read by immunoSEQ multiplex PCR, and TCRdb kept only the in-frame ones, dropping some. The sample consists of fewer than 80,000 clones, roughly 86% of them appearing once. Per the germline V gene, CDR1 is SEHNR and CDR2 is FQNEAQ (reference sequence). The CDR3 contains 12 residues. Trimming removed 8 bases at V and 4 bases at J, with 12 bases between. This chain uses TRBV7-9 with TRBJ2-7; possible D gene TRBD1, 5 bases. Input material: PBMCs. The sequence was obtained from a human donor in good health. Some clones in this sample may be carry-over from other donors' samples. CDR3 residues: CASRKGSYEQYF. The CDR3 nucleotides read TGTGCCAGCCGCAAGGGGTCATACGAGCAGTACTTC.